The 15 T cell receptor beta chains presented below share a single source sample, sequenced in a study of cytomegalovirus exposure and HLA in healthy donors. The PCR made use of 60 Vbeta and 13 Jbeta primers. Clones were read by immunoSEQ multiplex PCR, and TCRdb kept only the in-frame ones, dropping some. The sample has fewer than 250,000 clones, more than 75% seen once. Sample: PBMCs. These receptors came from a male donor in good health and CMV-seronegative.

The chain carries TRBV5-6 and TRBJ2-7, with 7 nucleotides matching TRBD1. Germline CDR1 is SGHDT and CDR2 is YYEEEE. CDR3 size: 15 residues. V was clipped by 4 bases and J by 3 bases; unmatched bases: 10. This chain's CDR3 is CASSLTGKEDYEQYF. The DNA of the CDR3 is TGTGCCAGCAGCCTGACAGGGAAAGAGGACTACGAGCAGTACTTC.

In nucleotides, the CDR3 is TGTGCCAGCAGCCGGGGTCTCGGGGTCTGGGGCAATCAGCCCCAGCATTTT. Translated, it gives CASSRGLGVWGNQPQHF. The V gene is TRBV5-6, the J gene TRBJ1-5; D ambiguous. This CDR3 has 17 amino acids. CDR1 and CDR2 (germline): SGHDT, YYEEEE. Trimming removed 4 bases at V and 2 bases at J, with 19 bases between. Filled out from reference TRBV5-6 and TRBJ1-5, the complete variable domain reads DAGVTQSPTHLIKTRGQQVTLRCSPKSGHDTVSWYQQALGQGPQFIFQYYEEEERQRGNFPDRFSGHQFPNYSSELNVNALLLGDSALYLCASSRGLGVWGNQPQHFGDGTRLSIL.

The gene calls are TRBV9 and TRBJ2-7, with TRBD2 matching 8 bases. The CDR3 runs 15 residues. Trimming removed 0 bases from V and 12 bases from J; junction bases left unmatched: 14. Germline loops: CDR1 SGDLS, CDR2 YYNGEE. The CDR3, as DNA: TGTGCCAGCAGCGTAGAGGGTAGCGGGGTGAGGGGCCTGTACTTC. Translating it yields CASSVEGSGVRGLYF.

This chain links TRBV7-8 with TRBJ1-3; 7 nucleotides line up with TRBD1. The V gene end was trimmed by 3 bases and the J gene end by 0 bases; junction bases not matched to a gene: 5. Germline V gives CDR1 SGHVS, CDR2 FQNEAQ. This CDR3 has 16 amino acids. The CDR3 bases are TGTGCCAGCAGCTTTTTATGGACAGGCTCTGGAAACACCATATATTTT. Translating gives CASSFLWTGSGNTIYF. The complete variable domain, with remaining parts taken from reference TRBV7-8 and TRBJ1-3, reads GAGVSQSPRYKVAKRGQDVALRCDPISGHVSLFWYQQALGQGPEFLTYFQNEAQLDKSGLPSDRFFAERPEGSVSTLKIQRTQQEDSAVYLCASSFLWTGSGNTIYFGEGSWLTVV.

V usage is TRBV7-3 and J usage is TRBJ2-1, with D maybe TRBD2 (5 bases). V lost 6 bases, J lost 0 bases, and 12 bases lay in between. This CDR3 contains 15 residues. Germline V CDR1 and CDR2: SGHTA, FQGTGA. The CDR3: CASSPSGSSYNEQFF. For the CDR3, the DNA is TGTGCCAGCAGTCCGAGCGGAAGCTCCTACAATGAGCAGTTCTTC.

The V gene is TRBV7-3, the J gene TRBJ2-2, with 12 nucleotides matching TRBD1. V was pared by 3 bases and J by 6 bases, with 8 bases of the junction left unmatched. In germline, CDR1 is SGHTA, CDR2 FQGTGA. The CDR3 loop spans 17 amino acids. This CDR3 is CASSFTGQGARAGELFF. Written as DNA, the CDR3 is TGTGCCAGCAGCTTTACGGGACAGGGGGCTAGGGCCGGGGAGCTGTTTTTT.

This clone was counted once. This sequence joins TRBV19 and TRBJ2-2, with a weak D call TRBD2 (7 bases). The CDR3 contains 16 residues. V shed 10 bases and J shed 7 bases, with 25 bases lying between them. Germline values: CDR1 LNHDA, CDR2 SQIVND (reference sequence). DNA of the CDR3: TGTGCCACCCATGGGGAGGGGGAGGCTCCAGTCGGGGAGCTGTTTTTT. This codes for CATHGEGEAPVGELFF.

This clone was detected only a few times. This sequence joins TRBV29-1 and TRBJ2-5, with 7 bases matching TRBD2. The CDR3 spans 16 residues. V gave up 2 bases and J gave up 1 base; unmatched junction bases: 10. The germline V gene has CDR1 SQVTM and CDR2 ANQGSEA. This CDR3 is CSVEPSLGRGQETQYF. In DNA, the CDR3 is TGCAGCGTTGAACCCTCTTTGGGGAGGGGCCAAGAGACCCAGTACTTC.

V and J are TRBV27 and TRBJ2-7, with 10 bases fitting TRBD1. The CDR3 has 14 residues. Germline trimming cut 5 bases from V and 4 bases from J; bases unmatched to any gene: 5. Germline V CDR1 and CDR2: MNHEY, SMNVEV (reference sequence). The CDR3 is CASSPDRGEYEQYF. Written as DNA, the CDR3 is TGTGCCAGCAGTCCGGACAGGGGGGAGTACGAGCAGTACTTC.

The table lists this clone with a few counts. CDR3 nucleotide sequence: TGTGCCAGCAGTTACACGGACAGTTTGTACACTGAAGCTTTCTTT. Encoded protein: CASSYTDSLYTEAFF. The chain combines TRBV6-5 with TRBJ1-1; D might be TRBD1 (6 bases). This CDR3 is built from 15 residues. V shed 2 bases and J shed 3 bases, with 13 bases lying between them. Per germline, CDR1 MNHEY and CDR2 SVGAGI.

The J gene is TRBJ1-5, the V gene TRBV6-1, with D maybe TRBD1 (5 bases). Trimming left V 5 bases short and J 6 bases short, with 11 bases between. This CDR3 is 13 amino acids long. Germline CDR1 MNHNS, CDR2 SASEGT. The CDR3 protein is CASSQTVAQPQHF. For the CDR3, the DNA is TGTGCCAGCAGTCAGACAGTGGCTCAGCCCCAGCATTTT.

With regard to this clone: Germline is not matched at one junction end, which may reflect a read error. J is TRBJ1-5 and V is TRBV5-1; D is ambiguous. The CDR3 loop spans 13 amino acids. CDR1 SGHRS and CDR2 YFSETQ come from the germline V gene. CDR3 region: CASSLGSDQPQHF. CDR3 nucleotide sequence: TGCGCCAGTAGCTTGGGATCAGATCAGCCCCAGCATTTT.

The chain recombines TRBV28 with TRBJ1-5; possibly TRBD1 for D (6 bases). The CDR3 sequence is 14 residues long. Trimming cost V 4 bases and J 5 bases, with 12 bases left between them. The germline CDR1 and CDR2 sequences are MDHEN and SYDVKM. CDR3 DNA: TGTGCCAGCAGTTGGGCAGAGGGGGATCAGCCCCAGCATTTT. Its translation is CASSWAEGDQPQHF. Filled out from reference TRBV28 and TRBJ1-5, the complete variable domain reads DVKVTQSSRYLVKRTGEKVFLECVQDMDHENMFWYRQDPGLGLRLIYFSYDVKMKEKGDIPEGYSVSREKKERFSLILESASTNQTSMYLCASSWAEGDQPQHFGDGTRLSIL.

The V and J genes are TRBV13 and TRBJ2-7; D not resolved. V was clipped by 2 bases and J by 1 base, with 6 bases between them. There are 13 residues in the CDR3. Looked up from germline, CDR1 is PRHDT and CDR2 is FYEKMQ (reference sequence). This CDR3 is CASSLTSSYEQYF. The CDR3 coding sequence is TGTGCCAGCAGCTTAACGAGTTCCTACGAGCAGTACTTC.

CDR3 protein: CASSLRTGTGYLQGGYTF. In nucleotides, the CDR3 is TGTGCCAGCAGTTTAAGAACCGGGACAGGGTACCTTCAGGGGGGCTACACCTTC. J is TRBJ1-2 and V is TRBV27; TRBD1 matches at 9 bases. V trimming: 2 bases; J trimming: 8 bases; junction bases outside the gene matches: 18. The CDR3 has 18 residues. Germline CDR1 MNHEY, CDR2 SMNVEV (reference sequence).